The text below deals with one TCR beta chain. The sample originates from a study of blood T cell repertoires in COVID-19. Clones were read by immunoSEQ multiplex PCR, and TCRdb kept only the in-frame ones, dropping some. Here the sample spans nearly 300,000 clones, 70% to 90% being singletons. Per the germline V gene, CDR1 is MGHDK and CDR2 is SYGVNS. The V end lost 8 bases, the J end lost 1 base, and 9 bases lay between the germline ends. This CDR3 has 12 amino acids. The TCR comes from a woman younger than 45 who had recovered from COVID-19. The chain recombines TRBV25-1 with TRBJ2-7; D gene uncertain. Material for sequencing was peripheral blood. As DNA, the CDR3 is TGTGCCAGCTCCCAGGTTTCCTACGAGCAGTACTTC. Residues: CASSQVSYEQYF.